The 6 T cell receptor beta chains below all came from one sample that was sequenced in a study of CD8 T cells in ankylosing spondylitis (dated by TCRdb to about 2017). Overall study results and their limits: A TCR beta motif made up of eight highly homologous amino acid variants appeared to be characteristic of blood from ankylosing spondylitis patients.

For these receptors, no antigen is known. Library generation was performed with 5' RACE. Sequencing relied on an Illumina HiSeq 2500. The public reads were quality trimmed at Q25 with fastp and then assembled into clones with MiXCR by TCRdb, keeping productive beta chains. Records with the same CDR3 protein are collapsed into one entry carrying the most frequent genes and DNA. In this sample the table shows around 130,000 distinct CDR3 sequences, roughly 15% of which occur a single time. Together, the top ten hold roughly a third of the sample. The sample comprised blood, either unsorted or a sorted T cell fraction (not recorded which). The source is a male donor with ankylosing spondylitis.

This clonotype was counted a few times. The chain uses TRBV9 and TRBJ2-7; D possibly corresponds to TRBD2 (6 bases). Looked up from germline, CDR1 is SGDLS and CDR2 is YYNGEE. V lost 4 bases and J lost 6, with 14 bases in between. The CDR3 spans 13 residues. CDR3 bases: TGTGCCAGCAGCCGGGGAGGAGCGAGCGAGCAGTACTTC. Translating it yields CASSRGGASEQYF.

This clonotype was seen only a few times. The chain is built from TRBV7-9 and TRBJ2-4; 8 nucleotides match TRBD2. The J segment lost 8 bases and the V segment lost 5 bases, leaving 8 bases of the junction unmatched. Germline-derived CDR1 and CDR2 are SEHNR and FQNEAQ (reference sequence). The CDR3 has 14 residues. The CDR3 sequence is CASSARVAGYIQYF. The CDR3 DNA is TGTGCCAGCAGCGCCAGGGTAGCGGGGTACATTCAGTACTTC.

This clonotype was found a few times. The CDR3 coding sequence is TGTGCCAGCAGTTGGGACTACCGGAGGCATGAGCAGTTCTTC. Protein sequence: CASSWDYRRHEQFF. This chain uses TRBV27 with TRBJ2-1; 7 bases agree with TRBD2. This CDR3 is built from 14 residues. CDR1 and CDR2 from the germline V gene are MNHEY and SMNVEV (reference sequence). V shed 4 bases and J 8 bases; nucleotides not matched to a gene: 8.

This clonotype was observed a few times. The rearrangement joins TRBV12-3 or TRBV12-4 to TRBJ2-1; D not resolved. V lost 1 base to trimming and J lost 0 bases, with 7 bases between them. The CDR3 contains 15 residues. The CDR3 coding sequence is TGTGCCAGCAGTTTAGAAGGTCCCTCCTACAATGAGCAGTTCTTC. Translation gives CASSLEGPSYNEQFF.

V is TRBV7-6 and J is TRBJ2-1; D not resolved. Germline CDR1 reads SGHVS; CDR2 reads FNYEAQ. This CDR3 spans 15 amino acids. V gave up 5 bases and J gave up 13 bases, with 24 bases separating them. CDR3 DNA sequence: TGTGCCAGCAGCCCCCAGCTGCGGACGGCGGACCACCAGTTCTTC. Its translation: CASSPQLRTADHQFF.

The V call is TRBV20-1, the J call TRBJ2-7, with D perhaps assigned TRBD1 or TRBD2 (5 bases each). Trimming pared 1 base from V and 1 base from J, leaving 23 bases between. This CDR3 comprises 18 residues. Germline V CDR1 and CDR2: DFQATT, SNEGSKA (reference sequence). The CDR3 loop is CSARAETEGQLTSYEQYF. Here the CDR3 DNA reads TGCAGTGCTAGAGCGGAGACAGAGGGGCAACTTACGTCCTACGAGCAGTACTTC.